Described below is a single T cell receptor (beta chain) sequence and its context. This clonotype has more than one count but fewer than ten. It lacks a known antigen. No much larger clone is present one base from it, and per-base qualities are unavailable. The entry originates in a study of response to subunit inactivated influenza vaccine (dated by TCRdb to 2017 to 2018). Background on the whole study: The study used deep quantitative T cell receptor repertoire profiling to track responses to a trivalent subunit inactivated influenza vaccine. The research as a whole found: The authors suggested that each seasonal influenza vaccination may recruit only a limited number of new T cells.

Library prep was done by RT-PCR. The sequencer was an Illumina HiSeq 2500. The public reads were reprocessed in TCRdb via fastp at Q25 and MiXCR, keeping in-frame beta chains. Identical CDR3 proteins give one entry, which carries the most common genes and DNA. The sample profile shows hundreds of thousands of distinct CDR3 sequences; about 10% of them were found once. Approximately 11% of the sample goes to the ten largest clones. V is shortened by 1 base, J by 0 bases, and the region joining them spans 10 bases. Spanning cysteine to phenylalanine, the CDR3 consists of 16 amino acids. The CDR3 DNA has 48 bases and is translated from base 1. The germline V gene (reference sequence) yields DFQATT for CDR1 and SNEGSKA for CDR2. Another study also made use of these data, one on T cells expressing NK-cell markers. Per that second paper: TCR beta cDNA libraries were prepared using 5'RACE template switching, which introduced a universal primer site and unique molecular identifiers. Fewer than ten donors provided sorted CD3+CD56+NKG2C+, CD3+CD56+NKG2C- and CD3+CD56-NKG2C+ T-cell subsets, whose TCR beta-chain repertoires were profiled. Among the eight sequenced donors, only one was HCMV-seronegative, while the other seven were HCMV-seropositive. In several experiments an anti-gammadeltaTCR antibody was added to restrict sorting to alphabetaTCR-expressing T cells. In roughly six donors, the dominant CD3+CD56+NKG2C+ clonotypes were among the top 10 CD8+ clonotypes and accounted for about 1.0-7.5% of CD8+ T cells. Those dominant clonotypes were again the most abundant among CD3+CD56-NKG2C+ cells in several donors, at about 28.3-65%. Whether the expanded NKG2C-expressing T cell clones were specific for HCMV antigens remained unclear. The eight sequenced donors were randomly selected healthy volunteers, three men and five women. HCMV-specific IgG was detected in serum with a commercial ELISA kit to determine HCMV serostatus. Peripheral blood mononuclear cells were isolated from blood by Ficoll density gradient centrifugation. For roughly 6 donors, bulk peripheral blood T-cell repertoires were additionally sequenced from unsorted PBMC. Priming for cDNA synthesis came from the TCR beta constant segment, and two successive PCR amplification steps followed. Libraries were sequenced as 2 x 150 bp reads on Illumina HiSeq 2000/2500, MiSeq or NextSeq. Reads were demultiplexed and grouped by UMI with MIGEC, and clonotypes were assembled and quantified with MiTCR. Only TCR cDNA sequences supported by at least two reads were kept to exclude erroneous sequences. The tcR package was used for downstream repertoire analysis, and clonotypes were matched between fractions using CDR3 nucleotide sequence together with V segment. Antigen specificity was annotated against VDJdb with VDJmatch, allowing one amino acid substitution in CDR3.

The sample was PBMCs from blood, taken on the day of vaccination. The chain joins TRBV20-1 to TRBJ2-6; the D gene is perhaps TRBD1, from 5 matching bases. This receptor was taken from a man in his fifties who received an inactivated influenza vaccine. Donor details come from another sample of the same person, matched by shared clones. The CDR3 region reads CSARVQGSSGANVLTF. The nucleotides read TGCAGTGCTAGAGTTCAGGGAAGCTCTGGGGCCAACGTCCTGACTTTC.